What follows are 6 T cell receptor beta chains derived from one specimen sequenced in a study of T-cell reconstitution after alpha-beta-depleted transplantation in children. Regarding the study as a whole: Several hundred graft clones that had expanded were reportedly the source of alpha-beta T cells about two months after transplant.

The antigens these receptors bind are not known. Preparation of the TCRbeta library used unique molecular identifiers. TCRdb reanalysed the PCR reads using MiXCR and keeps one entry per CDR3 protein. The table lists approximately 32,000 distinct CDR3 sequences, around 7% of them singletons. The specimen comprised peripheral blood, sampled 60 days after TCRalphabeta/CD19-depleted stem cell transplant. Source of these receptors: a child younger than two who had a stem cell transplant for acute myeloid leukemia, so the T cells may come from the graft donor.

This clonotype was seen ten or more times. The V and J genes are TRBV20-1 and TRBJ2-7; D ambiguous. Germline V gives CDR1 DFQATT, CDR2 SNEGSKA (reference sequence). Trimming stripped 6 bases from V and 3 bases from J, with 9 bases between. The CDR3 consists of 11 residues. In DNA form, the CDR3 reads TGCAGTGCCCGGTGGGGCTACGAGCAGTACTTC. It encodes CSARWGYEQYF.

This clonotype was recorded at least ten times. The genes are TRBV3-1 and TRBJ2-3; the match to TRBD2 covers 10 bases. Germline values: CDR1 LGHDT, CDR2 YNNKEL (reference sequence). CDR3 length: 18 residues. V was pared by 3 bases and J by 0 bases, with 9 bases of the junction left unmatched. The CDR3 protein is CASSHHGLAVSSTDTQYF. The CDR3, as DNA: TGTGCCAGCAGCCATCACGGACTAGCGGTCTCTAGCACAGATACGCAGTATTTT.

This clonotype was picked up many times. The chain couples TRBV19 to TRBJ2-1; 7 nucleotides align to TRBD2. The trim removed 3 bases at V and 7 bases at J, leaving 3 bases unmatched. The length of the CDR3 is 13 residues. CDR1 and CDR2 (germline): LNHDA, SQIVND (reference sequence). CDR3 in DNA: TGTGCCAGTAGTATCGGGGGGTTAAATGAGCAGTTCTTC. Its translation is CASSIGGLNEQFF.

Many counts were recorded for this clonotype. The chain uses TRBV10-3 and TRBJ2-1, with TRBD2 as a possible D gene (7 bases). Germline V gene lookup returns CDR1 ENHRY and CDR2 SYGVKD. The CDR3 is 16 amino acids. Between the trimmed V and J ends, which lost 0 bases and 7 bases, there was a span of 16 bases. The CDR3 region is CAISESGTRGANEQFF. The CDR3 nucleotides read TGTGCCATCAGTGAGTCGGGGACACGGGGGGCTAATGAGCAGTTCTTC.

As to this clonotype: A much larger clone lies one base from this, so it may be a read error. The V call is TRBV2, the J call TRBJ1-4; D might be TRBD1 (5 bases). The CDR3 covers 14 residues. Germline-derived CDR1 and CDR2 are SNHLY and FYNNEI. The CDR3 nucleotides read TGTGCCTGCAGTCCCTCAGGGATGGGTGAAAAACTGTTTTTT. Translating gives CACSPSGMGEKLFF.

This clonotype has at least ten counts. J is TRBJ1-5 and V is TRBV20-1, with 9 bases that match TRBD1. Germline V gene sequence: CDR1 DFQATT, CDR2 SNEGSKA (reference sequence). The V and J ends lost 5 bases and 6 bases, in that order; junction bases with no gene match: 8. The CDR3 runs 14 residues. The DNA for the CDR3 is TGCAGTGCTCCCGGGACAGGGAAAGGTCAGCCCCAGCATTTT. Amino acids: CSAPGTGKGQPQHF.